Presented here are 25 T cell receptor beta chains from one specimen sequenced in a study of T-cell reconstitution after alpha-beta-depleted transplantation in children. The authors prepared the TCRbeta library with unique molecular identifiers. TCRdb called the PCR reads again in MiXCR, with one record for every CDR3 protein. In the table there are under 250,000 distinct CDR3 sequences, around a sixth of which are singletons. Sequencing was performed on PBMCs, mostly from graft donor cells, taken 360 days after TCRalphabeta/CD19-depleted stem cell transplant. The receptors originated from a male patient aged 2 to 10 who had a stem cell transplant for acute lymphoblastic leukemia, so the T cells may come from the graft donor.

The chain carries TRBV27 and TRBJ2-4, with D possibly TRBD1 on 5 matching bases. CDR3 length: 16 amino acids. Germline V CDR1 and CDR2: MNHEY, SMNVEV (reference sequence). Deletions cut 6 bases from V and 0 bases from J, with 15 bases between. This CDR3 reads CASSSALGLAKNIQYF. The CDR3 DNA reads TGTGCCAGCAGCAGCGCGTTGGGGCTAGCCAAAAACATTCAGTACTTC.

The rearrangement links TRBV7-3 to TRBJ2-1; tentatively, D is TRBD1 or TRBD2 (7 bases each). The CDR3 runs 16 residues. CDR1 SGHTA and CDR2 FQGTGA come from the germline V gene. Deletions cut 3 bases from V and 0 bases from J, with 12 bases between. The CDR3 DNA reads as TGTGCCAGCAGCTTGCAGGGGGGGGGCTCCTACAATGAGCAGTTCTTC. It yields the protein CASSLQGGGSYNEQFF.

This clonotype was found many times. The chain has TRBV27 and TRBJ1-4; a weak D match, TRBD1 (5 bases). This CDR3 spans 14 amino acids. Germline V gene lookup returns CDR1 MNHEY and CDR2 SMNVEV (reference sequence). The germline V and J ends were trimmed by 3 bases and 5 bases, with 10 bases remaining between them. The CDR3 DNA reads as TGTGCCAGCAGTTTGGGGGGGTCGAATGAAAAACTGTTTTTT. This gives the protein CASSLGGSNEKLFF.

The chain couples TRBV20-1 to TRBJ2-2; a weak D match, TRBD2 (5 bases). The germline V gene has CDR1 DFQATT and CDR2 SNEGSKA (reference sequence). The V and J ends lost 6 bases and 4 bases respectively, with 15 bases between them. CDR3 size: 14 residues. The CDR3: CSANPDYITGELFF. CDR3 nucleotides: TGCAGTGCCAACCCCGACTACATCACCGGGGAGCTGTTTTTT.

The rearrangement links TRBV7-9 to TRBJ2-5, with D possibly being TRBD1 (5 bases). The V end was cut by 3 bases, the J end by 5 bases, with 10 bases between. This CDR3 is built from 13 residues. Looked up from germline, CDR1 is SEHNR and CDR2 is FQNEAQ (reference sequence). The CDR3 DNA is TGTGCCAGCAGCTTCCAGGGCGCGGAGACCCAGTACTTC. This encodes CASSFQGAETQYF.

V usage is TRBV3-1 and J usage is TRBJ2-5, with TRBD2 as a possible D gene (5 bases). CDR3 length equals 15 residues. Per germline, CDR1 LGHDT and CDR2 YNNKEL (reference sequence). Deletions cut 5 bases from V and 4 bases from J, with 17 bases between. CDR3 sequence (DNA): TGTGCCAGCAGCGGCGGGCGGAGTGACGGAGAGACCCAGTACTTC. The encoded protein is CASSGGRSDGETQYF.

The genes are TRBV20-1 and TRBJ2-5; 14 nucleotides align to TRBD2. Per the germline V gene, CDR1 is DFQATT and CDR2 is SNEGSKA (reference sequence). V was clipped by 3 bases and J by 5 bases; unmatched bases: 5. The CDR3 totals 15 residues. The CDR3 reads CSASRLAGGLETQYF. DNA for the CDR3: TGCAGTGCTAGTCGACTAGCGGGGGGGCTGGAGACCCAGTACTTC.

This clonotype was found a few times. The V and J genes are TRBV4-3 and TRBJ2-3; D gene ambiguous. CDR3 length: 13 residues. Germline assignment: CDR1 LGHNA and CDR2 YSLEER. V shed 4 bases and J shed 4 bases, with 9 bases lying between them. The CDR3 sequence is CASSPIFPDTQYF. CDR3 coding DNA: TGCGCCAGCAGCCCCATATTCCCAGATACGCAGTATTTT.

The CDR3, as DNA: TGTGCCAGCAGTGGACAGGGACGCACAGATACGCAGTATTTT. It codes for CASSGQGRTDTQYF. The rearrangement links TRBV7-9 to TRBJ2-3; 8 bases align to TRBD1. The CDR3 has 14 residues. Germline values: CDR1 SEHNR, CDR2 FQNEAQ (reference sequence). Trimming removed 6 bases from V and 1 base from J; junction bases left unmatched: 3.

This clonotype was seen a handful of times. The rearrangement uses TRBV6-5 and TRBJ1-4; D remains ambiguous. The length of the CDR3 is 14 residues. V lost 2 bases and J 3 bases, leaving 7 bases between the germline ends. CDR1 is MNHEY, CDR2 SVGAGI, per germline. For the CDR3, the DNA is TGTGCCAGCAGTTACCGCCGGTCTAATGAAAAACTGTTTTTT. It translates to CASSYRRSNEKLFF.

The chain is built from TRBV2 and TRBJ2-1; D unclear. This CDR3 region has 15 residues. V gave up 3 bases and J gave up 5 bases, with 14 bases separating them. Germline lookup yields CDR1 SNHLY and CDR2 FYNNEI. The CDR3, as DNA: TGTGCCAGCAGTGATGGGCTACCGTGGAACAATGAGCAGTTCTTC. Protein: CASSDGLPWNNEQFF.

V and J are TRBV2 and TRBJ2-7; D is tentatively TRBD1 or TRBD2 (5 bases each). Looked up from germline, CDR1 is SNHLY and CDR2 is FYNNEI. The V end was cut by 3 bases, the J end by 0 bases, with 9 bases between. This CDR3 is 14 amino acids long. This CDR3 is CASSEGPNSYEQYF. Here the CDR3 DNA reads TGTGCCAGCAGTGAGGGACCCAACTCCTACGAGCAGTACTTC.

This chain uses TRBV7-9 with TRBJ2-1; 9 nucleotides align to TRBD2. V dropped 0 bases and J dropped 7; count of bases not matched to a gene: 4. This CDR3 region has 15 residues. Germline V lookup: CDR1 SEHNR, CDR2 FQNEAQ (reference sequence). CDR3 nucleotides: TGTGCCAGCAGCTTAGCTAGCGGGGGAGAAAATGAGCAGTTCTTC. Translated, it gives CASSLASGGENEQFF.

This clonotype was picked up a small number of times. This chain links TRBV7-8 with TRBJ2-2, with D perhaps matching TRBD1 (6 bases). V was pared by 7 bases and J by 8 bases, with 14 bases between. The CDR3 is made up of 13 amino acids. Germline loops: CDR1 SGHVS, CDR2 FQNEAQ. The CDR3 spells CASKAQGLGELFF. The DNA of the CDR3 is TGTGCCAGCAAAGCCCAGGGGCTGGGGGAGCTGTTTTTT. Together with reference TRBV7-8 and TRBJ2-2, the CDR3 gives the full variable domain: GAGVSQSPRYKVAKRGQDVALRCDPISGHVSLFWYQQALGQGPEFLTYFQNEAQLDKSGLPSDRFFAERPEGSVSTLKIQRTQQEDSAVYLCASKAQGLGELFFGEGSRLTVL.

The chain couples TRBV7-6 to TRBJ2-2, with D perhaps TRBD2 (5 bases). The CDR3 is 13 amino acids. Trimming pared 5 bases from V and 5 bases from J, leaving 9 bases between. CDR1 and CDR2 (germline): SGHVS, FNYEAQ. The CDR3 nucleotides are TGTGCCAGCAGCCCCGGGGTGACCGGGGAGCTGTTTTTT. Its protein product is CASSPGVTGELFF. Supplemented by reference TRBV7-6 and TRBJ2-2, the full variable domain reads GAGVSQSPRYKVTKRGQDVALRCDPISGHVSLYWYRQALGQGPEFLTYFNYEAQQDKSGLPNDRFSAERPEGSISTLTIQRTEQRDSAMYRCASSPGVTGELFFGEGSRLTVL.

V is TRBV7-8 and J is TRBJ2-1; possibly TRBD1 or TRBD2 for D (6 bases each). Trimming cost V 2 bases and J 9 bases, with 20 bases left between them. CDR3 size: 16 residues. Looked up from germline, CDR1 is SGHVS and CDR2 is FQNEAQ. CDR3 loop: CASSLTPYGGLGEQFF. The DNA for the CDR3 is TGTGCCAGCAGCTTAACCCCCTATGGGGGGCTTGGTGAGCAGTTCTTC.

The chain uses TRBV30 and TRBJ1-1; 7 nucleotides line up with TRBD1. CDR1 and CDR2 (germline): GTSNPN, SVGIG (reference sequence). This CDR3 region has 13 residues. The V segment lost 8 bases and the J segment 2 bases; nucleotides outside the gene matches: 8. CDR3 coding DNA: TGTGCCGGGACCGGACAGGCCAACACTGAAGCTTTCTTT. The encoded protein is CAGTGQANTEAFF.

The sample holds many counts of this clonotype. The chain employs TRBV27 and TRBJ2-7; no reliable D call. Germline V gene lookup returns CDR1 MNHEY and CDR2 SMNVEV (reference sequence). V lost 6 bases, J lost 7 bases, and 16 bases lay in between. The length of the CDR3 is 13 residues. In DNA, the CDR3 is TGTGCCAGCAGCCCACGACGCAGTACAGAGCAGTACTTC. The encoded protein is CASSPRRSTEQYF.

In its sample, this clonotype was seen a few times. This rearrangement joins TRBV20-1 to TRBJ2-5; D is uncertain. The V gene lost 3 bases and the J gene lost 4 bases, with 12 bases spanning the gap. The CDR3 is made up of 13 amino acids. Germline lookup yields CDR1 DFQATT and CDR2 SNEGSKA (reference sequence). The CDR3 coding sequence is TGCAGTGCTAGGAAAGGTATCGGAGAGACCCAGTACTTC. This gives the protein CSARKGIGETQYF.

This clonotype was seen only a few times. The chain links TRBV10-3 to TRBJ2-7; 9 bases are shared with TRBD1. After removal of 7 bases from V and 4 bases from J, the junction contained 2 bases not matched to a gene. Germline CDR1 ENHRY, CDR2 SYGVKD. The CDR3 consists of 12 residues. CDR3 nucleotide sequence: TGTGCCATCAAACAGGGGGCATACGAGCAGTACTTC. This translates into CAIKQGAYEQYF.

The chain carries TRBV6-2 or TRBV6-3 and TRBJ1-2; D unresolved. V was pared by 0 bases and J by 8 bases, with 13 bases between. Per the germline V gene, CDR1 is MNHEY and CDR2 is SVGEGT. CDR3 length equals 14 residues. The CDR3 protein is CASSYSGPAEGYTF. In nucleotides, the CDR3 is TGTGCCAGCAGTTACTCAGGGCCGGCTGAAGGCTACACCTTC.

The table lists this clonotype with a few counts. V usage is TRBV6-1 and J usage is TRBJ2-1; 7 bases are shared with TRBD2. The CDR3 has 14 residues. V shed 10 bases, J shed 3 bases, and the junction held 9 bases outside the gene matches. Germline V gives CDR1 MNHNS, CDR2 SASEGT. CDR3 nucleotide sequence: TGTGCCACTCAGAGGGAGGGCTTCTACAATGAGCAGTTCTTC. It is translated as CATQREGFYNEQFF.

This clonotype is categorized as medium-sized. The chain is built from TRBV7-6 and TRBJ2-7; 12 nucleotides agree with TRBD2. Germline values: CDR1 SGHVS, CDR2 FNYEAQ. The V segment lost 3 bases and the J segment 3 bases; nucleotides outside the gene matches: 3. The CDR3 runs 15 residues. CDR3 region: CASSFRTSGDYEQYF. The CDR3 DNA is TGTGCCAGCAGCTTTCGGACTAGCGGGGACTACGAGCAGTACTTC.

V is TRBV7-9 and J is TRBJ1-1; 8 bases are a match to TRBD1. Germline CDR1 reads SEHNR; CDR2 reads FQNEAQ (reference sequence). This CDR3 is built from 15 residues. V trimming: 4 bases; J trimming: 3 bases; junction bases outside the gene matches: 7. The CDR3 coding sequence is TGTGCCAGCAGCTCCCGAGGACAGGGTTACACTGAAGCTTTCTTT. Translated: CASSSRGQGYTEAFF.

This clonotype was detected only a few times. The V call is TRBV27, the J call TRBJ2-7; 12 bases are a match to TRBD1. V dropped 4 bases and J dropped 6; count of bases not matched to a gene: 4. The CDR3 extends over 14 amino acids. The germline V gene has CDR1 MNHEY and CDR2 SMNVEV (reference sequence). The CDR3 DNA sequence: TGTGCCAGCAGTTCATGGGACAGGGGGCCCGAGCAGTACTTC. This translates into CASSSWDRGPEQYF.